Presented here are 28 T cell receptor beta chains from one specimen sequenced in a study of cytomegalovirus exposure and HLA in healthy donors. Researchers ran the PCR with 60 Vbeta and 13 Jbeta primers. The protocol was immunoSEQ multiplex PCR, while the TCRdb copy is restricted to in-frame clones and leaves out a portion. The sample data list around 52,000 clones. Sequencing was performed on PBMCs. These receptors came from a man between 40 and 49 years old in good health and CMV-seropositive.

The V call is TRBV5-4, the J call TRBJ2-3; no clear D gene. The V end lost 6 bases, the J end lost 2 bases, and 13 bases lay between the germline ends. The CDR3 totals 14 residues. From germline, CDR1 is SGHNT and CDR2 YYREEE (reference sequence). The CDR3 spells CASNYGWITDTQYF. The CDR3 bases are TGTGCCAGCAACTATGGTTGGATCACAGATACGCAGTATTTT.

The V call is TRBV27, the J call TRBJ1-1; D gene ambiguous. Deletions cut 3 bases from V and 7 bases from J, with 12 bases between. This CDR3 region has 13 residues. The V gene's germline CDR1 is MNHEY and CDR2 SMNVEV (reference sequence). For the CDR3, the DNA is TGTGCCAGCAGTTTTGATGGTGGCCGTGAAGCTTTCTTT. It yields the protein CASSFDGGREAFF.

The chain employs TRBV7-2 and TRBJ1-1; unclear D gene. CDR3 length: 13 residues. The germline V gene encodes CDR1 SGHTA and CDR2 FQGNSA. With 1 base removed from V and 3 bases from J, the gap between germline ends came to 6 bases. This CDR3 reads CASSLGAHTEAFF. CDR3 nucleotide sequence: TGTGCCAGCAGCTTAGGGGCGCACACTGAAGCTTTCTTT.

The chain recombines TRBV4-3 with TRBJ2-1, with 10 positions matching TRBD1. Trimming took 2 bases from V and 7 from J; bases not matched to a gene: 8. CDR3 length: 16 residues. From germline, CDR1 is LGHNA and CDR2 YSLEER. DNA of the CDR3: TGCGCCAGCAGCCAATTCGGGACAGGGGTAGGGAATGAGCAGTTCTTC. Translating gives CASSQFGTGVGNEQFF.

The rearrangement links TRBV5-1 to TRBJ1-1; D remains ambiguous. The CDR3 length is 13 residues. Germline assignment: CDR1 SGHRS and CDR2 YFSETQ. V lost 0 bases to trimming and J lost 6 bases, with 9 bases between them. The CDR3 loop is CASSLAPQAEAFF. The CDR3 DNA sequence: TGCGCCAGCAGCTTGGCTCCCCAGGCTGAAGCTTTCTTT.

J is TRBJ2-5 and V is TRBV15; 12 positions agree with TRBD2. The CDR3 is made up of 14 amino acids. Germline V gene data show CDR1 as LNHNV and CDR2 as YYDKDF (reference sequence). V gave up 4 bases and J gave up 5 bases; unmatched junction bases: 2. CDR3 sequence (DNA): TGTGCCACCAGCACTAGCGGGGGGGGTGAGACCCAGTACTTC. It specifies CATSTSGGGETQYF. Drawing the rest from reference TRBV15 and TRBJ2-5, the complete variable domain is DAMVIQNPRYQVTQFGKPVTLSCSQTLNHNVMYWYQQKSSQAPKLLFHYYDKDFNNEADTPDNFQSRRPNTSFCFLDIRSPGLGDTAMYLCATSTSGGGETQYFGPGTRLLVL.

The CDR3 protein is CASSLGGTSSGYRQFF. The CDR3 coding sequence is TGTGCCAGCAGTTTAGGAGGGACTAGTTCGGGGTATCGGCAGTTCTTC. This rearrangement joins TRBV28 to TRBJ2-1, with 8 bases that match TRBD2. With V trimmed by 2 bases and J by 12 bases, 15 bases remained unmatched. Germline CDR1 MDHEN, CDR2 SYDVKM. The CDR3 totals 16 residues. Full variable domain (rest looked up from reference TRBV28 and TRBJ2-1): DVKVTQSSRYLVKRTGEKVFLECVQDMDHENMFWYRQDPGLGLRLIYFSYDVKMKEKGDIPEGYSVSREKKERFSLILESASTNQTSMYLCASSLGGTSSGYRQFFGPGTRLTVL.

The chain couples TRBV2 to TRBJ2-7; TRBD1 matches 10 bases. The CDR3 spans 15 residues. J gave up 6 bases and V 9 bases, and 14 bases lay outside the gene matches. Per germline, CDR1 SNHLY and CDR2 FYNNEI. The CDR3 here is CARGRGGTGETEQYF. CDR3 coding DNA: TGTGCCAGAGGGAGGGGAGGGACAGGGGAGACCGAGCAGTACTTC.

The chain has TRBV6-5 and TRBJ1-2, with 10 bases aligning to TRBD1. J lost 6 bases, V lost 0 bases, and 4 bases had no gene match. The CDR3 is 15 residues long. The germline V gene has CDR1 MNHEY and CDR2 SVGAGI. This CDR3 is CASSYSGQGIHGYTF. CDR3 in DNA: TGTGCCAGCAGTTACTCGGGACAGGGGATTCATGGCTACACCTTC.

The chain combines TRBV9 with TRBJ2-5; TRBD2 matches at 10 bases. Germline trimming cut 1 base from V and 2 bases from J; bases unmatched to any gene: 5. The CDR3 contains 16 residues. The V gene's germline CDR1 is SGDLS and CDR2 YYNGEE. The DNA of the CDR3 is TGTGCCAGCAGCGTATGGGCTAGCGGGGGTCAAGAGACCCAGTACTTC. The encoded protein is CASSVWASGGQETQYF.

The chain uses TRBV4-2 and TRBJ1-2; D gene unclear. CDR1 is LGHNA and CDR2 is YNFKEQ in the germline V gene. The CDR3 is made up of 11 amino acids. V shed 1 base and J shed 10 bases, with 7 bases lying between them. The CDR3 DNA sequence: TGTGCCAGCAGCCAAGGACTTAACTACACCTTC. As protein: CASSQGLNYTF.

This chain uses TRBV13 with TRBJ1-1, with D possibly being TRBD1 (5 bases). V shed 3 bases and J shed 1 base, with 12 bases lying between them. CDR1 and CDR2 from the germline V gene are PRHDT and FYEKMQ (reference sequence). The CDR3 is 15 amino acids. The CDR3 coding sequence is TGTGCCAGCAGCTTCCAGGGAGGGGCGAACACTGAAGCTTTCTTT. Residues: CASSFQGGANTEAFF.

This rearrangement joins TRBV5-6 to TRBJ1-1; a possible D gene is TRBD1 (6 bases). With 0 bases removed from V and 12 bases from J, the gap between germline ends came to 12 bases. The CDR3 is made up of 12 amino acids. Looked up from germline, CDR1 is SGHDT and CDR2 is YYEEEE. The CDR3 bases are TGTGCCAGCAGCTTGGCCCAGGGGAGATCTTTCTTT. Translated, it gives CASSLAQGRSFF.

V and J are TRBV6-5 and TRBJ1-5; D is undetermined. CDR1 is MNHEY and CDR2 is SVGAGI in the germline V gene. There are 14 residues in the CDR3. V was pared by 5 bases and J by 1 base, with 9 bases between. The CDR3 sequence: CASSQALSNQPQHF. Here the CDR3 DNA reads TGTGCCAGCAGTCAGGCTCTGAGCAATCAGCCCCAGCATTTT.

The chain recombines TRBV27 with TRBJ2-3, with 8 bases aligning to TRBD2. Losses at the gene ends were 11 bases for V and 4 bases for J; bases not matched to a gene: 8. The CDR3 extends over 13 amino acids. CDR1 is MNHEY, CDR2 SMNVEV, per germline (reference sequence). The DNA for the CDR3 is TGTGCCTCTTACGGGGGGGCCCCAGATACGCAGTATTTT. Translated, it gives CASYGGAPDTQYF.

V gene TRBV19 combines with J gene TRBJ1-3; D gene ambiguous. The CDR3 consists of 16 residues. V dropped 3 bases and J dropped 0 bases, with 12 bases sitting between them. CDR1 is LNHDA and CDR2 is SQIVND in the germline V gene (reference sequence). CDR3 DNA: TGTGCCAGTAGTATGATGGGGAGTCTCTCTGGAAACACCATATATTTT. This codes for CASSMMGSLSGNTIYF.

The V gene is TRBV5-5, the J gene TRBJ2-1; D not certain. CDR1 is SGHKS, CDR2 YYEKEE, per germline (reference sequence). This CDR3 region has 11 residues. The germline V and J ends were trimmed by 4 bases and 8 bases, with 7 bases remaining between them. Here the CDR3 reads CASSRQDEQFF. The CDR3 DNA is TGTGCCAGCAGCCGCCAGGATGAGCAGTTCTTC.

The chain uses TRBV5-1 and TRBJ2-7, with TRBD1 matching over 7 bases. Germline CDR1 reads SGHRS; CDR2 reads YFSETQ. The CDR3 sequence is 13 residues long. The ends lost 1 base at V and 6 bases at J; junction bases unmatched: 4. This CDR3 reads CASSLLQGTEQYF. The CDR3 DNA reads TGCGCCAGCAGCTTGTTACAGGGGACCGAGCAGTACTTC.

The rearrangement uses TRBV11-2 and TRBJ2-5, with 7 bases identical to TRBD1. The CDR3 has 16 residues. V lost 5 bases, J lost 1 base, and 10 bases stayed unmatched. Germline loops: CDR1 SGHAT, CDR2 FQNNGV. This CDR3 is CASSPTAGTAQETQYF. As DNA, the CDR3 is TGTGCCAGCAGCCCGACCGCCGGGACAGCCCAAGAGACCCAGTACTTC.

The chain is built from TRBV6-1 and TRBJ2-5; TRBD1 matches 10 bases. The CDR3 contains 14 residues. J gave up 4 bases and V 6 bases, and 5 bases lay outside the gene matches. Germline V gene lookup returns CDR1 MNHNS and CDR2 SASEGT. The CDR3 nucleotides read TGTGCCAGCAGGCGACAGGGGGCAGGAGAGACCCAGTACTTC. This codes for CASRRQGAGETQYF.

The rearrangement joins TRBV7-6 to TRBJ2-1, with a weak D call TRBD1 (6 bases). Trimming took 5 bases from V and 10 from J, leaving 18 bases between them. CDR1 SGHVS and CDR2 FNYEAQ come from the germline V gene. This CDR3 contains 14 residues. CDR3 protein: CASSPPRGPQEQFF. CDR3 DNA: TGTGCCAGCAGCCCCCCCAGGGGCCCTCAGGAGCAGTTCTTC.

The genes are TRBV28 and TRBJ1-4; 7 bases match TRBD1. Germline lookup yields CDR1 MDHEN and CDR2 SYDVKM. V lost 8 bases to trimming and J lost 7 bases; unmatched junction nucleotides: 4. This CDR3 comprises 12 residues. As DNA, the CDR3 is TGTGCCAGCCGGACAGGTAGTGAAAAACTGTTTTTT. It codes for CASRTGSEKLFF.

This sequence joins TRBV6-5 and TRBJ2-3, with 10 bases that match TRBD1. CDR1 is MNHEY, CDR2 SVGAGI, per germline. The CDR3 contains 16 residues. J lost 4 bases, V lost 1 base, and 5 bases had no gene match. CDR3 sequence (DNA): TGTGCCAGCAGTTACTGGGGACAGGGGCGCCCAGATACGCAGTATTTT. Residues: CASSYWGQGRPDTQYF.

The CDR3 here is CASSDFGRAYEQYF. CDR3 in DNA: TGTGCCAGCAGTGATTTCGGGAGGGCGTACGAGCAGTACTTC. This sequence joins TRBV6-4 and TRBJ2-7; 8 nucleotides align to TRBD2. V trimming: 3 bases; J trimming: 4 bases; junction bases outside the gene matches: 5. The germline V gene has CDR1 MRHNA and CDR2 SNTAGT. This CDR3 is 14 amino acids long.

This rearrangement joins TRBV5-1 to TRBJ2-7, with a weak D call TRBD2 (6 bases). The ends were cut back, 0 bases at V and 0 bases at J, with 13 bases in the middle. The CDR3 covers 16 residues. Germline loops: CDR1 SGHRS, CDR2 YFSETQ. In DNA form, the CDR3 reads TGCGCCAGCAGCTTGGCCATCGGAGGGAACTCCTACGAGCAGTACTTC. Translated: CASSLAIGGNSYEQYF.

This clone ranks as medium-sized in terms of frequency. The V gene is TRBV6-6, the J gene TRBJ2-1, with D perhaps TRBD1 (6 bases). The CDR3 covers 15 residues. From germline, CDR1 is MNHNY and CDR2 SVGAGI (reference sequence). The V gene lost 0 bases and the J gene lost 0 bases, with 6 bases spanning the gap. The CDR3 reads CASSYSDSSYNEQFF. In DNA form, the CDR3 reads TGTGCCAGCAGTTACTCGGACAGCTCCTACAATGAGCAGTTCTTC.

V gene TRBV30 combines with J gene TRBJ2-7; 9 nucleotides agree with TRBD1. The CDR3 runs to 14 residues. V shed 5 bases, J shed 2 bases, and the junction held 7 bases outside the gene matches. Germline CDR1 and CDR2: GTSNPN and SVGIG (reference sequence). The CDR3 loop is CAWSWGQGTYEQYF. The CDR3 DNA sequence: TGTGCCTGGTCTTGGGGACAGGGTACCTACGAGCAGTACTTC.

J is TRBJ1-2 and V is TRBV5-4, with D possibly being TRBD1 (5 bases). CDR3 length equals 13 residues. CDR1 is SGHNT, CDR2 YYREEE, per germline (reference sequence). V was shortened by 2 bases and J by 8 bases, with 13 bases between the two germline ends. The CDR3 sequence is CASSFGQGGGYTF. The DNA for the CDR3 is TGTGCCAGCAGCTTCGGGCAGGGTGGCGGCTACACCTTC.